These 18 T cell receptor beta chains were all obtained from the same sample, sequenced in a study of post-analysis software for immune sequencing data. Study-level findings and limits: The five TRBV segments detected at higher frequency in patients than in controls included TRBV5-6, TRBV5-1 and TRBV20-1.

Unique molecular identifiers tagged the TCR beta cDNA libraries. TCRdb independently ran MiXCR on the PCR reads; one entry per CDR3 protein. The sample records 380,000 or so distinct CDR3 sequences, 30% to 45% being singletons. These receptors are not linked to any known antigen. The sequencing sample was made of blood. The source of these receptors is a girl between 5 and 17 years old with multiple sclerosis.

This clonotype was seen ten or more times. The V call is TRBV5-5, the J call TRBJ2-5, with unresolved D. Trimming removed 2 bases at V and 5 bases at J, with 10 bases between. Per germline, CDR1 SGHKS and CDR2 YYEKEE (reference sequence). The CDR3 covers 13 residues. The CDR3 here is CASSLDVLETQYF. In nucleotides, the CDR3 is TGTGCCAGCAGCTTAGATGTCTTGGAGACCCAGTACTTC.

The rearrangement uses TRBV11-2 and TRBJ2-3, with 11 nucleotides matching TRBD2. In germline, CDR1 is SGHAT, CDR2 FQNNGV. Unmatched junction bases numbered 12, after V lost 6 bases and J lost 1 base. CDR3 size: 18 residues. The CDR3 here is CASSHTGTSGRGTDTQYF. The DNA for the CDR3 is TGTGCCAGCAGTCATACCGGGACTAGCGGTCGTGGCACAGATACGCAGTATTTT.

The sample holds a few counts of this clonotype. The chain carries TRBV18 and TRBJ2-7; 8 bases fit TRBD1. The J segment lost 6 bases and the V segment lost 3 bases, leaving 4 bases of the junction unmatched. The CDR3 loop spans 13 amino acids. Per the germline V gene, CDR1 is KGHSH and CDR2 is LQKENI. The CDR3 spells CASSPDDRGEQYF. For the CDR3, the DNA is TGTGCCAGCTCACCGGATGACAGGGGCGAGCAGTACTTC.

This clonotype appeared a few times. The CDR3 sequence is CSVGGGGQETQYF. The CDR3 DNA reads as TGCAGCGTCGGCGGCGGGGGCCAAGAGACCCAGTACTTC. V gene TRBV29-1 combines with J gene TRBJ2-5, with 7 bases aligning to TRBD2. CDR3 size: 13 residues. V shed 6 bases and J 1 base; nucleotides not matched to a gene: 5. The germline CDR1 and CDR2 sequences are SQVTM and ANQGSEA. The full variable domain, with the rest looked up from reference TRBV29-1 and TRBJ2-5, is SAVISQKPSRDICQRGTSLTIQCQVDSQVTMMFWYRQQPGQSLTLIATANQGSEATYESGFVIDKFPISRPNLTFSTLTVSNMSPEDSSIYLCSVGGGGQETQYFGPGTRLLVL.

The sample holds a few counts of this clonotype. V is TRBV24-1 and J is TRBJ1-2; no clear D gene. Trimming stripped 4 bases from V and 7 bases from J, with 9 bases between. CDR3 length equals 12 residues. CDR1 KGHDR and CDR2 SFDVKD come from the germline V gene. CDR3: CATSENMGGYTF. CDR3 sequence (DNA): TGTGCCACCAGTGAGAACATGGGTGGCTACACCTTC.

This clonotype was found a few times. CDR3 in amino acids: CASSQGQAVPQHF. In DNA form, the CDR3 reads TGTGCCAGCAGCCAAGGACAGGCGGTCCCCCAGCATTTT. The J gene is TRBJ1-5, the V gene TRBV7-9, with TRBD1 matching over 7 bases. V shed 5 bases, J shed 10 bases, and the junction held 8 bases outside the gene matches. Germline V CDR1 and CDR2: SEHNR, FQNEAQ (reference sequence). The CDR3 runs 13 residues.

The rearrangement joins TRBV4-3 to TRBJ2-5; no clear D. With the DNA end fitting TRBJ2-7 better, the J assignment may be wrong. The CDR3 runs to 14 residues. The V gene's germline CDR1 is LGHNA and CDR2 YSLEER. The CDR3 DNA follows: TGCGCCAGCAGCCAAAATACTCATTCCTACGAGCAGTACTTC. It specifies CASSQNTHSYEQYF.

The chain links TRBV7-9 to TRBJ1-5; tentative D call: TRBD1 (6 bases). Trimming shortened V by 1 base and J by 0 bases, and 10 bases separated the two germline ends. CDR1 is SEHNR, CDR2 FQNEAQ, per germline (reference sequence). The CDR3 is made up of 16 amino acids. Written as DNA, the CDR3 is TGTGCCAGCAGCTTAGGGGCGGGACATAGCAATCAGCCCCAGCATTTT. Translated, it gives CASSLGAGHSNQPQHF. The entire variable domain, with the rest obtained from reference TRBV7-9 and TRBJ1-5, is as follows: DTGVSQNPRHKITKRGQNVTFRCDPISEHNRLYWYRQTLGQGPEFLTYFQNEAQLEKSRLLSDRFSAERPKGSFSTLEIQRTEQGDSAMYLCASSLGAGHSNQPQHFGDGTRLSIL.

The gene calls are TRBV15 and TRBJ2-5; 7 nucleotides match TRBD1. V lost 6 bases to trimming and J lost 2 bases; unmatched junction nucleotides: 3. This CDR3 is 13 amino acids long. Germline loops: CDR1 LNHNV, CDR2 YYDKDF (reference sequence). The CDR3 region is CATRDRPQETQYF. CDR3 nucleotides: TGTGCCACCAGGGACAGGCCACAAGAGACCCAGTACTTC.

About this clonotype: At one end the junction does not follow the germline gene, possibly because of a read error. The chain couples TRBV7-9 to TRBJ2-7; perhaps TRBD1 as D (5 bases). CDR1 and CDR2 (germline): SEHNR, FQNEAQ (reference sequence). The CDR3 spans 14 residues. The CDR3 DNA reads as TGTGCCAGCAGCTTATCAGGGATATCCTACGGGCAGTACTTC. Translation: CASSLSGISYGQYF.

There are a few counts of this clonotype. The J gene is TRBJ2-3, the V gene TRBV4-2; 7 positions agree with TRBD1. Germline V gives CDR1 LGHNA, CDR2 YNFKEQ. V was pared by 4 bases and J by 5 bases, with 6 bases of the junction left unmatched. This CDR3 contains 14 residues. The CDR3 sequence: CASSRSTGVDTQYF. Written as DNA, the CDR3 is TGTGCCAGCAGCCGATCTACAGGGGTAGATACGCAGTATTTT.

This clonotype occurred a few times. J is TRBJ2-3 and V is TRBV6-5; TRBD2 is a possible D gene (5 bases). The CDR3 spans 14 residues. In germline, CDR1 is MNHEY, CDR2 SVGAGI. V lost 5 bases, J lost 6 bases, and 15 bases lay in between. The CDR3, as DNA: TGTGCCAGCAGTCCGAGGATGTCGGGGGATACGCAGTATTTT. It translates to CASSPRMSGDTQYF.

V gene TRBV29-1 combines with J gene TRBJ1-1, with D unresolved. The V gene's germline CDR1 is SQVTM and CDR2 ANQGSEA. Trimming stripped 5 bases from V and 8 bases from J, with 15 bases between. The CDR3 runs 12 residues. DNA for the CDR3: TGCAGCGTTAACTACTTTGCGACGGAAGCTTTCTTT. As protein: CSVNYFATEAFF.

J is TRBJ2-7 and V is TRBV5-1; D remains unclear. There are 15 residues in the CDR3. Germline V gene data show CDR1 as SGHRS and CDR2 as YFSETQ. V was trimmed by 2 bases and J by 2 bases, leaving 14 bases between them. The CDR3 region has the DNA TGCGCCAGCAGCTTAGCTCAAGGCTATACCTACGAGCAGTACTTC. Protein sequence: CASSLAQGYTYEQYF.

This chain links TRBV27 with TRBJ1-4; D might be TRBD1 (5 bases). V was shortened by 6 bases and J by 4 bases, with 12 bases between the two germline ends. Germline V gene sequence: CDR1 MNHEY, CDR2 SMNVEV (reference sequence). The CDR3 runs 14 residues. CDR3 in DNA: TGTGCCAGCAGGGGGACGGCTTTTAATGAAAAACTGTTTTTT. It codes for CASRGTAFNEKLFF. Together with reference TRBV27 and TRBJ1-4, the CDR3 gives the full variable domain: EAQVTQNPRYLITVTGKKLTVTCSQNMNHEYMSWYRQDPGLGLRQIYYSMNVEVTDKGDVPEGYKVSRKEKRNFPLILESPSPNQTSLYFCASRGTAFNEKLFFGSGTQLSVL.

This clonotype was observed a few times. The V gene is TRBV7-2, the J gene TRBJ2-3, with 8 bases lining up with TRBD1. CDR1 is SGHTA and CDR2 is FQGNSA in the germline V gene. V lost 6 bases and J lost 6; bases outside the gene matches: 5. This CDR3 contains 13 residues. CDR3 amino acids: CASRRQGTDTQYF. The CDR3 region has the DNA TGTGCCAGCAGGCGACAGGGGACCGATACGCAGTATTTT.

This rearrangement joins TRBV6-5 to TRBJ2-1, with 8 positions matching TRBD1. The CDR3 sequence is 13 residues long. From germline, CDR1 is MNHEY and CDR2 SVGAGI. Losses at the gene ends were 7 bases for V and 9 bases for J; bases not matched to a gene: 8. CDR3 DNA sequence: TGTGCCAGCACCGGAGACAGGGGTGGTGAGCAGTTCTTC. Amino acids: CASTGDRGGEQFF.

This clonotype was counted a few times. The V gene is TRBV27, the J gene TRBJ1-1; D not certain. Germline loops: CDR1 MNHEY, CDR2 SMNVEV (reference sequence). V was shortened by 2 bases and J by 4 bases, with 8 bases between the two germline ends. This CDR3 has 13 residues. For the CDR3, the DNA is TGTGCCAGCAGTTTAGGAGGGATCACTGAAGCTTTCTTT. It translates to CASSLGGITEAFF.